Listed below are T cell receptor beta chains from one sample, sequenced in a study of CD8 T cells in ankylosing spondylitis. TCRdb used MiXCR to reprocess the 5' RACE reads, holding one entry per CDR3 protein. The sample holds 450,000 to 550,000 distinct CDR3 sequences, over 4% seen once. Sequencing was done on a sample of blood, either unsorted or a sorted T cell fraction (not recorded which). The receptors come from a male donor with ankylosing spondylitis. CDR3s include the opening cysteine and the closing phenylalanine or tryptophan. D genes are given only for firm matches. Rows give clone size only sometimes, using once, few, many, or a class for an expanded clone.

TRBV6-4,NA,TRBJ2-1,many,CASSAYSAGYNEQFF,TGTGCCAGCAGCGCATACTCGGCTGGATACAATGAGCAGTTCTTC
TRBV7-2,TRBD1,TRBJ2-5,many,CASSPRQGPSYGETQYF,TGTGCCAGCAGTCCACGACAGGGGCCTTCGTACGGAGAGACCCAGTACTTC
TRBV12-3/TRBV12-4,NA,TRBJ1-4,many,CASSFGATNEKLFF,TGTGCCAGCAGTTTCGGTGCAACTAATGAAAAACTGTTTTTT
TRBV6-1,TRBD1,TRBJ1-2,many,CASTRSRGLGYTF,TGTGCCAGCACGAGGTCCAGGGGGCTTGGCTACACCTTC
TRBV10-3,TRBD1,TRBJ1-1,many,CAISEGQGTTNTEAFF,TGTGCCATCAGTGAGGGACAGGGGACTACGAACACTGAAGCTTTCTTT
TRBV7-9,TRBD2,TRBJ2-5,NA,CASSLSGGTQETQYF,TGTGCCAGCAGCCTAAGCGGGGGGACTCAAGAGACCCAGTACTTC
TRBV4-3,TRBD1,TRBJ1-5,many,CASSQNRGSSNQPQHF,TGCGCCAGCAGCCAAAACAGGGGGAGTAGCAATCAGCCCCAGCATTTT
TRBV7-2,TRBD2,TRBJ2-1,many,CASSSGLAGVSWSEQFF,TGTGCCAGCAGCTCAGGACTAGCGGGGGTCTCTTGGTCCGAGCAGTTCTTC
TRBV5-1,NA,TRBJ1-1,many,CASSGDWNVGEAFF,TGCGCCAGCAGTGGAGACTGGAACGTGGGTGAAGCTTTCTTT
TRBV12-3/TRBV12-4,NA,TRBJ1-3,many,CASSSDRWRSGNTIYF,TGTGCCAGCAGTTCCGACAGGTGGAGATCTGGAAACACCATATATTTT
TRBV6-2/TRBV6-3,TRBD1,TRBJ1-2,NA,CASTTDRDYGYTF,TGTGCCAGCACCACGGACAGGGACTATGGCTACACCTTC
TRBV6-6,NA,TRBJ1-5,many,CASNLSTQPQHF,TGTGCCAGCAACTTATCAACCCAGCCCCAGCATTTT
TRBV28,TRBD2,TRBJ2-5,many,CASSLTVTSGIQETQYF,TGTGCCAGCAGTTTGACAGTGACTAGCGGGATCCAAGAGACCCAGTACTTC
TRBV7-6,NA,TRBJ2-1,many,CASSLVPVAGAYNEQFF,TGTGCCAGCAGCTTGGTCCCCGTGGCGGGGGCTTACAATGAGCAGTTCTTC
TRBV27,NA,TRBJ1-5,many,CASSLSGNQPQHF,TGCGCCAGCAGCTTGTCGGGAAATCAGCCCCAGCATTTT
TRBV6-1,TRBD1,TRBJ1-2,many,CASRRTGNYGYTF,TGTGCCAGCAGGAGGACAGGGAACTATGGCTACACCTTC
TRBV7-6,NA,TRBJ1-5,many,CASSLPGNQPQHF,TGTGCCAGCAGCTTACCAGGGAATCAGCCCCAGCATTTT
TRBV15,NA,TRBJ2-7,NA,CATAETPSSYEQYF,TGTGCCACCGCAGAGACTCCTAGCTCCTACGAGCAGTACTTC
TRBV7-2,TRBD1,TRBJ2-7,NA,CASSRFPGQGSYEQYF,TGTGCCAGCAGCCGGTTTCCGGGACAGGGTTCGTACGAGCAGTACTTC
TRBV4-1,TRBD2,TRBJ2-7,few,CASSPGLAGALAHEQYF,TGCGCCAGCAGCCCAGGACTAGCGGGAGCTCTGGCCCACGAGCAGTACTTC
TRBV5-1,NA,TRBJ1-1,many,CASSLGGEVTEAFF,TGCGCCAGCAGCTTGGGGGGTGAGGTGACTGAAGCTTTCTTT
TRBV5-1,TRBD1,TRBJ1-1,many,CASRRQQGAEVLDTEAFF,TGCGCCAGCAGAAGACAACAGGGGGCAGAGGTTCTGGACACTGAAGCTTTCTTT
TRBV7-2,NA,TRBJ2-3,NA,CASSLARSGNPSTDTQYF,TGTGCCAGCAGCCTCGCGAGGTCAGGGAACCCTAGCACAGATACGCAGTATTTT
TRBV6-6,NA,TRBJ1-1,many,CASSYAEAFF,TGTGCCAGCAGTTACGCGGAAGCTTTCTTT
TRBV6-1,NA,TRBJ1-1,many,CASTPGGGTEAFF,TGTGCCAGCACCCCGGGGGGTGGCACTGAAGCTTTCTTT
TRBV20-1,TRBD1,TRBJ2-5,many,CSAAGTALQETQYF,TGCAGTGCTGCCGGGACAGCCCTCCAAGAGACCCAGTACTTC
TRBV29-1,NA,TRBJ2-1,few,CSFKGGRDTHYNEQFF,TGCAGCTTTAAGGGGGGGCGCGACACACACTACAATGAGCAGTTCTTC
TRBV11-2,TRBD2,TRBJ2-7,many,CASSRLAAEQYF,TGTGCCAGCAGTCGACTAGCGGCAGAGCAGTACTTC
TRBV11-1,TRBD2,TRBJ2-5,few,CASSLGRSSGGAEETQYF,TGTGCCAGCAGCTTAGGTCGCTCTAGCGGGGGGGCCGAGGAGACCCAGTACTTC
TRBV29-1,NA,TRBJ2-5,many,CSVVGDQETQYF,TGCAGCGTTGTTGGGGACCAAGAGACCCAGTACTTC
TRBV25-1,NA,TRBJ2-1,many,CASSEMGSLSYNEQFF,TGTGCCAGCAGTGAAATGGGTTCTCTTTCCTACAATGAGCAGTTCTTC
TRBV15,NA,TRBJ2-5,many,CATSTRDDETQYF,TGTGCCACCAGCACAAGAGATGACGAGACCCAGTACTTC
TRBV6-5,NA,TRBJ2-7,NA,CASSYSGRGADSYEQYF,TGTGCCAGCAGTTACTCGGGTAGAGGGGCAGACTCCTACGAGCAGTACTTC
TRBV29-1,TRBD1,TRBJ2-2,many,CSVGTGVTGELFF,TGCAGCGTGGGGACAGGGGTCACCGGGGAGCTGTTTTTT
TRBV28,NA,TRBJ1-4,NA,CASSSGGAANEKLFF,TGTGCCAGCAGTTCCGGGGGCGCAGCTAATGAAAAACTGTTTTTT
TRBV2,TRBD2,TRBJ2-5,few,CASSVSGRARETQYF,TGTGCCAGCAGTGTTAGCGGGAGGGCCCGGGAGACCCAGTACTTC
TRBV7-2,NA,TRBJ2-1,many,CASSLSGTYNEQFF,TGTGCCAGCAGCCTTAGCGGTACCTACAATGAGCAGTTCTTC
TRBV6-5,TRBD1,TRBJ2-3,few,CASSSGTGWTDTQYF,TGTGCCAGCAGTTCCGGGACAGGGTGGACAGATACGCAGTATTTT
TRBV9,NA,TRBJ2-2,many,CASSEPIARRLNTGELFF,TGTGCCAGCAGCGAGCCTATTGCGCGCAGACTGAACACCGGGGAGCTGTTTTTT
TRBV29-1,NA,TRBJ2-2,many,CSVPKGGTNTGELFF,TGCAGCGTTCCAAAGGGAGGAACGAACACCGGGGAGCTGTTTTTT
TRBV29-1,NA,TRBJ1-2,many,CSVGWGEGSYGYTF,TGCAGCGTTGGATGGGGAGAGGGATCCTATGGCTACACCTTC
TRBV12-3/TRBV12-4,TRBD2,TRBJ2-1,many,CASRQLAGGYNEQFF,TGTGCCAGCAGACAACTAGCGGGGGGGTACAATGAGCAGTTCTTC
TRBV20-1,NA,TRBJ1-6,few,CSAMAGSPLHF,TGCAGTGCTATGGCCGGGTCCCCCCTCCACTTT
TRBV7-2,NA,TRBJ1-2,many,CASSLVAGNYGYTF,TGTGCCAGCAGCTTAGTTGCTGGAAACTATGGCTACACCTTC
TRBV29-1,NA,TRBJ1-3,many,CSRPTVSSSGNTIYF,TGCAGCAGACCGACAGTCTCTTCCTCTGGAAACACCATATATTTT
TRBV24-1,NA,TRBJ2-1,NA,CATSDSFATSRNNEQFF,TGTGCCACCAGTGATTCTTTTGCTACTTCAAGAAACAATGAGCAGTTCTTC
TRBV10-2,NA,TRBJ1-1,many,CASSPFRAGTMNTEAFF,TGCGCCAGCAGCCCATTTAGAGCAGGTACAATGAACACTGAAGCTTTCTTT
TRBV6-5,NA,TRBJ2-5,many,CASSYFAARGTQYF,TGTGCCAGCAGTTACTTCGCGGCCCGGGGGACCCAGTACTTC
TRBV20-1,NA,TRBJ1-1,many,CSARTVGNTEAFF,TGCAGTGCTAGGACCGTTGGGAACACTGAAGCTTTCTTT
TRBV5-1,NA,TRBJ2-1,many,CASSLAGPDRDNEQFF,TGCGCCAGCAGCTTGGCGGGGCCCGATAGAGACAATGAGCAGTTCTTC
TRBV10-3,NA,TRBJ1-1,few,CAISERVGGTNTEAFF,TGTGCCATCAGTGAGAGGGTAGGGGGAACAAACACTGAAGCTTTCTTT
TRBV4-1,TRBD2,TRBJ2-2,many,CASSTLGGRYDTGELFF,TGCGCCAGTTCAACCTTGGGGGGGAGATACGACACCGGGGAGCTGTTTTTT